The source of this T cell receptor beta chain is a study of long-term antiretroviral therapy in people with HIV. At survey level, the immunoSEQ assay was run in its v3.0 version. Sequencing was performed with immunoSEQ multiplex PCR; in TCRdb, only in-frame clones are kept and a portion is missing. The table shows approximately 21,000 clones, with around 79% occurring only once. Germline CDR1 and CDR2: SEHNR and FQNEAQ (reference sequence). The CDR3 sequence is 17 residues long. Losses at the gene ends were 5 bases for V and 7 bases for J; bases not matched to a gene: 15. The rearrangement links TRBV7-9 to TRBJ2-5; 11 positions agree with TRBD2. Sequenced material: unsorted PBMCs, taken 0.3 years after starting antiretroviral therapy. The sequence was obtained from a man in his fifties with HIV. This CDR3 is CASSRGSSGLAVGTQYF. The CDR3 region has the DNA TGTGCCAGCAGCCGGGGCAGTTCGGGACTAGCGGTAGGGACCCAGTACTTC.